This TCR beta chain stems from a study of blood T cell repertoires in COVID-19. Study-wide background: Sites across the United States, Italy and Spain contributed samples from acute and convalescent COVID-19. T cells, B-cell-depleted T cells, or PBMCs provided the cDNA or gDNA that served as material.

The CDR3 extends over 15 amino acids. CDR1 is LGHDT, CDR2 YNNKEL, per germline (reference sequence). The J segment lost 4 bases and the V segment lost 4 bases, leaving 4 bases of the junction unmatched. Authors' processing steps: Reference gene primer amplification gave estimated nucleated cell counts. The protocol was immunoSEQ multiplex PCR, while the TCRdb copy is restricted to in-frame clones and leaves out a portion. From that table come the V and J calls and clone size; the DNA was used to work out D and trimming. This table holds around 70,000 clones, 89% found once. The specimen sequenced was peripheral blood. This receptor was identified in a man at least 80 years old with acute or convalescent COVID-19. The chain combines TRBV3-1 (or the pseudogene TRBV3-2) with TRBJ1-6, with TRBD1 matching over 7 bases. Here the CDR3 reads CASSLRQGYNSPLHF. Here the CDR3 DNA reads TGTGCCAGCAGCCTCCGACAGGGTTATAATTCACCCCTCCACTTT.